Listed below are T cell receptor beta chains from one sample, sequenced in a study of blood T cell repertoires in COVID-19. Some clones are missing from TCRdb's copy, which holds only in-frame ones; the method was immunoSEQ multiplex PCR. The sample includes 180,000 or so clones, 86% of them seen just once. The source material was peripheral blood. These receptor sequences come from a man aged 55 to 69 with acute or convalescent COVID-19. CDR3s include the opening cysteine and the closing phenylalanine or tryptophan. Each record gives: CDR3 length, D gene, clone size, J gene, V gene, CDR3 protein, CDR3 DNA. A D gene is named only where the DNA matches it firmly. The listing skips clone size in some rows; elsewhere it reads once, few, many or a size class.

15 | TRBD1 | - | TRBJ2-1 | TRBV5-1 | CASSRADRERDEQFF | TGCGCCAGCAGCCGAGCGGACAGGGAAAGGGATGAGCAGTTCTTC
16 | TRBD1 | once | TRBJ2-7 | TRBV5-6 | CASSLGQGAYSYEQYF | TGTGCCAGCAGCTTGGGACAGGGGGCCTACTCCTACGAGCAGTACTTC
12 | TRBD2 | - | TRBJ2-7 | TRBV6-5 | CASSLGGYEQYF | TGTGCCAGCAGTCTCGGGGGGTACGAGCAGTACTTC
12 | - | once | TRBJ1-1 | TRBV29-1 | CSAARLFTEAFF | TGCAGCGCGGCGAGGTTATTTACTGAAGCTTTCTTT
15 | - | - | TRBJ2-3 | TRBV9 | CASSPQGGRTDTQYF | TGTGCCAGCAGCCCTCAGGGGGGTCGGACAGATACGCAGTATTTT
15 | - | - | TRBJ1-6 | TRBV9 | CASSSGTLYNSPLHF | TGTGCCAGCAGCTCCGGGACTCTTTATAATTCACCCCTCCACTTT
13 | - | many | TRBJ2-1 | TRBV3-1/TRBV3-2 | CASSQVARGEQFF | TGTGCCAGCAGCCAAGTTGCTAGGGGTGAGCAGTTCTTC
12 | - | - | TRBJ1-2 | TRBV20-1 | CSASSPDSLRTF | TGCAGTGCTAGTTCCCCGGACAGCCTTCGCACCTTC
13 | TRBD1 | - | TRBJ1-6 | TRBV29-1 | CSVADRVSSPLHF | TGCAGCGTTGCGGACAGGGTCTCTTCACCCCTCCACTTT
14 | TRBD1 | - | TRBJ1-2 | TRBV27 | CASSYTTGAYGYTF | TGTGCCAGCAGTTACACGACAGGGGCGTATGGCTACACCTTC
14 | - | - | TRBJ1-2 | TRBV19 | CASSIGGTSYGYTF | TGTGCCAGTAGTATAGGAGGGACAAGCTATGGCTACACCTTC
15 | - | - | TRBJ1-1 | TRBV9 | CASSGGGGANTEAFF | TGTGCCAGCAGCGGAGGAGGGGGGGCGAACACTGAAGCTTTCTTT
14 | - | - | TRBJ1-1 | TRBV6-1 | CASSENSGYTEAFF | TGTGCCAGCAGTGAAAATTCAGGGTACACTGAAGCTTTCTTT
16 | TRBD1 | - | TRBJ1-2 | TRBV5-1 | CASSGGTVAGFYGYTF | TGCGCCAGCAGCGGGGGGACAGTCGCGGGATTTTACGGCTACACCTTC
14 | - | - | TRBJ1-5 | TRBV4-1 | CASSQLYSNQPQHF | TGCGCCAGCAGCCAATTGTATAGCAATCAGCCCCAGCATTTT
13 | TRBD2 | - | TRBJ2-3 | TRBV28 | CASLSGGTDTQYF | TGTGCCAGCCTTAGCGGGGGCACAGATACGCAGTATTTT
15 | TRBD1 | once | TRBJ1-6 | TRBV7-2 | CASSQQLQGNSPLHF | TGTGCCAGCAGCCAACAACTACAGGGGAATTCACCCCTCCACTTT
13 | - | - | TRBJ2-2 | TRBV28 | CASHAANTGELFF | TGTGCCTCCCACGCAGCGAACACCGGGGAGCTGTTTTTT